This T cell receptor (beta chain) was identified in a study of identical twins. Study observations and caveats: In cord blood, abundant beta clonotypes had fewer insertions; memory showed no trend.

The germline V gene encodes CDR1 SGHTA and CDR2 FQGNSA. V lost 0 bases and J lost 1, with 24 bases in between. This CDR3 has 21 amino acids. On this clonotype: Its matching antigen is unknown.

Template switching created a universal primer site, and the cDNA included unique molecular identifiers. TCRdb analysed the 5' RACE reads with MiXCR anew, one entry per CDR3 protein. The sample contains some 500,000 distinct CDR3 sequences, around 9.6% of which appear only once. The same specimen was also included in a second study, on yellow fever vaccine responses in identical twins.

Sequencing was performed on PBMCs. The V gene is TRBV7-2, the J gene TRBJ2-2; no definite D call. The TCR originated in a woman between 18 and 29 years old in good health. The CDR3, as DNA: TGTGCCAGCAGCTTAGCGTTTGGACGGTCAAAACTTATCAGGAACACCGGGGAGCTGTTTTTT. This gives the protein CASSLAFGRSKLIRNTGELFF.